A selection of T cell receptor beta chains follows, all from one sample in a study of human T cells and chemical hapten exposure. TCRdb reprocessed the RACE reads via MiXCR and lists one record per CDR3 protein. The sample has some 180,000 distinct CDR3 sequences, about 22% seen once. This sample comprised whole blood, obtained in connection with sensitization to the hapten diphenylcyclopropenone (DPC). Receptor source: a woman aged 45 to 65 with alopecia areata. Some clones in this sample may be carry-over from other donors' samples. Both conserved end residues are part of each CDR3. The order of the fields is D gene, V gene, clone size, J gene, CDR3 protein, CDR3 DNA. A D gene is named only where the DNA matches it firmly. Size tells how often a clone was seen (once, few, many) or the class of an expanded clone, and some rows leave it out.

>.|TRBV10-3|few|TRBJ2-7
CAISELGGSYEQYF
TGTGCCATCAGTGAGTTGGGTGGGAGTTACGAGCAGTACTTC
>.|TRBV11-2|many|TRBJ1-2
CASSPMRDYGYTF
TGTGCCAGCAGCCCGATGCGGGACTATGGCTACACCTTC
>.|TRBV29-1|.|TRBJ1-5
CSVGGESQPQHF
TGCAGCGTTGGGGGGGAATCTCAGCCCCAGCATTTT
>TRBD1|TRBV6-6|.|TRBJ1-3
CASSYPGQGASGNTIYF
TGTGCCAGCAGTTACCCCGGTCAGGGGGCTTCTGGAAACACCATATATTTT
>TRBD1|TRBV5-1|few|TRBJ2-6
CASSIGQGSAGANVLTF
TGCGCCAGCAGTATCGGACAGGGATCGGCTGGGGCCAACGTCCTGACTTTC
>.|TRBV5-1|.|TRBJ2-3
CASSLRGSTDTQYF
TGCGCCAGCAGCTTACGGGGGTCCACAGATACGCAGTATTTT
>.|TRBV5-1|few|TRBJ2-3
CASSLERVGTDTQYF
TGCGCCAGCAGCTTGGAGAGGGTGGGCACAGATACGCAGTATTTT
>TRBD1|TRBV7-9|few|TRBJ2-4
CASSKDRLAKNIQYF
TGTGCCAGCAGCAAGGACAGGCTAGCCAAAAACATTCAGTACTTC
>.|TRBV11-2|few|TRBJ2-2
CASSLLPGETGELFF
TGTGCCAGCAGCTTACTGCCAGGGGAGACCGGGGAGCTGTTTTTT
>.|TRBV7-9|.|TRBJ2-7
CASSSSSVSSYEQYF
TGTGCCAGCAGCTCAAGTAGCGTGAGCTCCTACGAGCAGTACTTC
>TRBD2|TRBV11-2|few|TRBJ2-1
CASSLGGGYNEQFF
TGTGCCAGCAGCTTAGGGGGGGGCTACAATGAGCAGTTCTTC
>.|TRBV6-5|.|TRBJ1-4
CASSWGAVREKLFF
TGTGCCAGCAGTTGGGGGGCAGTGCGTGAAAAACTGTTTTTT
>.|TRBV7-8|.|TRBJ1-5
CASSPPGQLNQPQHF
TGTGCCAGCAGCCCTCCTGGACAACTCAATCAGCCCCAGCATTTT
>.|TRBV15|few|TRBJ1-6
CATSERPYNSPLHF
TGTGCCACCAGTGAGAGGCCCTATAATTCACCCCTCCACTTT
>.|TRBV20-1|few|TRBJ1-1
CSARVGSRGEAFF
TGCAGTGCTAGAGTTGGTAGCAGGGGTGAAGCTTTCTTT
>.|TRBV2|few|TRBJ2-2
CASRTGRTGELFF
TGTGCCAGCAGGACAGGGAGGACCGGGGAGCTGTTTTTT
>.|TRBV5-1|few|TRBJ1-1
CASSRDGGSEAFF
TGCGCCAGCAGTCGGGACGGAGGGTCTGAAGCTTTCTTT
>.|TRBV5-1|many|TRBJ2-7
CASSSDSRTYEQYF
TGCGCCAGCAGCTCGGACAGCAGAACCTACGAGCAGTACTTC
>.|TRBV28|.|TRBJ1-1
CASNRRLNTEAFF
TGTGCCAGTAATAGGAGATTGAACACTGAAGCTTTCTTT
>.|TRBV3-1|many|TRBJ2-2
CASSYVLVNTGELFF
TGTGCCAGCAGTTATGTACTAGTCAACACCGGGGAGCTGTTTTTT
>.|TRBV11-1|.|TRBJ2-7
CASSSDRYSYEQYF
TGTGCCAGCAGCTCCGACAGGTATTCCTACGAGCAGTACTTC
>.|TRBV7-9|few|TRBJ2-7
CASSRSGVGYEQYF
TGTGCCAGCAGCCGTAGCGGAGTCGGTTACGAGCAGTACTTC
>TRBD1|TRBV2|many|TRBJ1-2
CASKMAGGDYGYTF
TGTGCCAGCAAAATGGCAGGGGGCGACTATGGCTACACCTTC
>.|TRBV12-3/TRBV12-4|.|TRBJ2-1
CASSLRQLPTAHEQFF
TGTGCCAGCAGTCTGCGACAGCTCCCCACAGCCCATGAGCAGTTCTTC
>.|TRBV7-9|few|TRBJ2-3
CASSYAMPSTDTQYF
TGTGCCAGCAGCTACGCCATGCCTAGCACAGATACGCAGTATTTT
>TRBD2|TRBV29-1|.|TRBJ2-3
CSADTSGF
TGCAGCGCAGATACTAGCGGGTTT
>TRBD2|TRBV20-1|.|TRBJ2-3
CSAEGLAVHTDTQYF
TGCAGTGCTGAGGGACTAGCGGTTCACACAGATACGCAGTATTTT
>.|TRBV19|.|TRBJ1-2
CASSIDPARSFSGYTF
TGTGCCAGTAGTATAGACCCCGCGCGGAGCTTTTCTGGCTACACCTTC
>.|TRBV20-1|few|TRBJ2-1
CSARVLESYNEQFF
TGCAGTGCTAGAGTTCTGGAATCCTACAATGAGCAGTTCTTC
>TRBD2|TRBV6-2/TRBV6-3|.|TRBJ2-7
CASTQLAGVSEQYF
TGTGCCAGCACCCAACTAGCGGGAGTATCCGAGCAGTACTTC
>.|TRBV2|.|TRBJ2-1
CASRPGSHNEQFF
TGTGCCAGCAGACCCGGGAGCCACAATGAGCAGTTCTTC
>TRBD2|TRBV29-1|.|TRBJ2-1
CSVEGGRRNEQFF
TGCAGCGTTGAGGGCGGGAGAAGAAATGAGCAGTTCTTC
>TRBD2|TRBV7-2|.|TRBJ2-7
CASSLEGTSGTYEQYF
TGTGCCAGCAGCTTAGAGGGGACTAGCGGCACTTACGAGCAGTACTTC
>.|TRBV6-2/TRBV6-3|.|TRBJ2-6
CASSAGLVTGANVLTF
TGTGCCAGCAGTGCCGGGTTGGTAACTGGGGCCAACGTCCTGACTTTC
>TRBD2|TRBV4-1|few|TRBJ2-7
CASSQASGSGKSHEQYF
TGCGCCAGCAGCCAAGCCAGCGGGAGTGGTAAATCTCACGAGCAGTACTTC
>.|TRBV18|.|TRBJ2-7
CASSPAGGKRNEQYF
TGTGCCAGCTCACCGGCAGGGGGGAAACGTAACGAGCAGTACTTC
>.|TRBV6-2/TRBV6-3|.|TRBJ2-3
CASSSPSDTQYF
TGTGCCAGCAGTTCTCCCTCTGATACGCAGTATTTT
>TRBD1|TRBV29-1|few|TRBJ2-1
CSVPDRGREGNEQFF
TGCAGCGTACCTGACAGGGGGCGAGAGGGCAATGAGCAGTTCTTC
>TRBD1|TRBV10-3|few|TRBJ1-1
CAILEPGQGRTEAFF
TGTGCCATCCTCGAGCCGGGACAGGGGCGCACTGAAGCTTTCTTT
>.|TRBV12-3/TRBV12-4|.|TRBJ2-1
CASSLRANEQFF
TGTGCCAGCAGTCTGCGGGCCAATGAGCAGTTCTTC
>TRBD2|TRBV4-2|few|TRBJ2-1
CASSQGASGRTREQFF
TGTGCCAGCAGCCAAGGGGCCAGCGGGAGAACTCGTGAGCAGTTCTTC
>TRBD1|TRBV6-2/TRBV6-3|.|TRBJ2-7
CASSYSGQGRYEQYF
TGTGCCAGCAGTTACTCGGGACAGGGGAGATACGAGCAGTACTTC
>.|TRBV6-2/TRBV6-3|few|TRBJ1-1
CASSTRYTEAFF
TGTGCCAGCAGTACGAGGTACACTGAAGCTTTCTTT
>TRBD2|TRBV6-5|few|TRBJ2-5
CASHPAGGATQRETQYF
TGTGCCAGCCATCCGGCGGGGGGGGCCACCCAAAGAGAGACCCAGTACTTC
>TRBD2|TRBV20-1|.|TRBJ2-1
CSARPGLARDNEQFF
TGCAGTGCTAGACCGGGACTAGCACGCGACAATGAGCAGTTCTTC
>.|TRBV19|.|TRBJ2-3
CASSMTASASTDTQYF
TGTGCCAGTAGTATGACGGCGAGCGCTAGCACAGATACGCAGTATTTT
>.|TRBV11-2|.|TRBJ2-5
CASSLDPGRETQYF
TGTGCCAGCAGCTTAGATCCCGGGAGAGAGACCCAGTACTTC
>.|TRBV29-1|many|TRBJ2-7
CSVLTGIHEQYF
TGCAGCGTGCTTACAGGGATCCACGAGCAGTACTTC
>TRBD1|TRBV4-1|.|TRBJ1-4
CASSPSSGTANEKLFF
TGCGCCAGCAGCCCATCGTCCGGGACAGCTAATGAAAAACTGTTTTTT
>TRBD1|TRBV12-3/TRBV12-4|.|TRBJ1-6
CASSSRTGPNSPLHF
TGTGCCAGCAGTTCACGGACAGGGCCGAATTCACCCCTCCACTTT
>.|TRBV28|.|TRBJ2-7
CASSLMRFRPEQYF
TGTGCCAGCAGTTTGATGCGATTTAGGCCCGAGCAGTACTTC
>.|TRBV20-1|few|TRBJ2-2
CSARDPKLPNTGELFF
TGCAGTGCTAGAGATCCAAAATTACCCAACACCGGGGAGCTGTTTTTT
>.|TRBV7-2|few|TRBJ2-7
CASSPEGGVYEQYF
TGTGCCAGCAGCCCCGAGGGGGGGGTCTACGAGCAGTACTTC
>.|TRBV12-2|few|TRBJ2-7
CASRYRQGSSYEQYF
TGTGCAAGTCGCTATAGACAGGGGAGCTCCTACGAGCAGTACTTC
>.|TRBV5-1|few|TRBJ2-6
CASSGSYSSSGANVLTF
TGCGCCAGCTCGGGATCCTATTCGAGCTCTGGGGCCAACGTCCTGACTTTC